This is a list of T cell receptor beta chains from one sample in a study of monozygotic twins with inflammatory bowel disease. TCRdb derives one entry per CDR3 protein from the 5' RACE reads, leaving out DNA. Here the sample table reports approximately 200,000 distinct CDR3 sequences. Sequencing used blood. These receptors were obtained from a human donor with ulcerative colitis or Crohn's disease, or a healthy co-twin of an affected twin (not recorded which). The CDR3 runs from the conserved cysteine through the conserved F or W.

J gene | V gene | CDR3 protein
TRBJ2-7 | TRBV6-9 | CASSYLTGAYEQYF
TRBJ1-2 | TRBV7-2 | CASSTYRASFYGYTF
TRBJ2-1 | TRBV20-1 | CSARLRTSGGSGYNEQFF
TRBJ1-5 | TRBV28 | CASRPGQVSNQPQHF
TRBJ2-3 | TRBV24-1 | CATSESSRTDTQYF
TRBJ2-1 | TRBV7-2 | CASSLSSGRAKLF
TRBJ1-2 | TRBV6-5 | CASSSAGGYGYTF
TRBJ2-3 | TRBV3-1 | CASSQRPDTQYF
TRBJ2-1 | TRBV12-3/TRBV12-4 | CASRGVGNEQFF
TRBJ1-2 | TRBV5-1 | CASSPGTAYGYTF